Sequencing of this T cell receptor beta chain was carried out in a study of blood T cell repertoires in COVID-19. Assay used: immunoSEQ multiplex PCR; TCRdb lists only in-frame clones, some missing. The sample contains approximately 90,000 clones, 70% to 80% of which appear only once. The sample holds one count of this clone. Germline CDR1 and CDR2: MNHEY and SVGAGI. The CDR3 is made up of 14 amino acids. V lost 8 bases and J lost 5, with 13 bases in between. The TCR was taken from a human donor in a cohort sampled during active COVID-19. Sequenced sample: peripheral blood. The chain is built from TRBV6-5 and TRBJ1-6, with a tentative D call TRBD1 (6 bases). The CDR3 here is CASAGEQHNSPLHF. Written as DNA, the CDR3 is TGTGCCAGCGCAGGGGAGCAGCATAATTCACCCCTCCACTTT.